A selection of T cell receptor beta chains follows, all from one sample in a study of patients and donors after allogeneic stem cell transplantation. MiXCR was run by TCRdb on the RT-PCR reads, yielding one entry per CDR3 protein. The table lists roughly 150,000 distinct CDR3 sequences, roughly 24% of them singletons. Material: blood, either unsorted or a sorted T cell fraction (not recorded which). These receptors all come from a human donor who was either an allogeneic HSCT recipient or a stem cell or donor lymphocyte infusion donor (not recorded which). It is not recorded whose cells these are; they may come from a transplant donor. The CDR3 runs from the conserved cysteine through the conserved F or W. The D gene is left open where the match is weak. Some rows have no size entry. The others give once, few or many, or a class for an expanded clone.

abundance: NA; d_gene: NA; len: 12; j_gene: TRBJ1-1; v_gene: TRBV12-3/TRBV12-4; CDR3nt: TGTGCCAGCAGCGGAACGAACACTGAAGCTTTCTTT; CDR3aa: CASSGTNTEAFF
abundance: NA; d_gene: NA; len: 16; j_gene: TRBJ1-6; v_gene: TRBV5-1; CDR3nt: TGCGCCAGCAGCTTCGGGGTTAGCTCCTATAATTCACCCCTCCACTTT; CDR3aa: CASSFGVSSYNSPLHF
abundance: NA; d_gene: NA; len: 14; j_gene: TRBJ2-3; v_gene: TRBV20-1; CDR3nt: TGCAGTGCTATACCAGGGGCTAGCACAGATACGCAGTATTTT; CDR3aa: CSAIPGASTDTQYF
abundance: few; d_gene: NA; len: 14; j_gene: TRBJ2-7; v_gene: TRBV4-3; CDR3nt: TGCGCCAGCAGCCAAGATGTCGCAAGCTACGAGCAGTACTTC; CDR3aa: CASSQDVASYEQYF
abundance: few; d_gene: TRBD2; len: 18; j_gene: TRBJ2-3; v_gene: TRBV20-1; CDR3nt: TGCAGTGCCGTAGAAACCTTTCTAGCGGGGGTAGGAACAGATACGCAGTATTTT; CDR3aa: CSAVETFLAGVGTDTQYF
abundance: NA; d_gene: NA; len: 15; j_gene: TRBJ1-5; v_gene: TRBV3-1; CDR3nt: TGTGCCAGCAGCCAAGATCTGTCGGGCAATCAGCCCCAGCATTTT; CDR3aa: CASSQDLSGNQPQHF
abundance: NA; d_gene: NA; len: 14; j_gene: TRBJ2-1; v_gene: TRBV7-2; CDR3nt: TGTGCCAGCAACTTGCGGGGCTCCTACAATGAGCAGTTCTTC; CDR3aa: CASNLRGSYNEQFF
abundance: few; d_gene: TRBD1; len: 16; j_gene: TRBJ2-5; v_gene: TRBV10-3; CDR3nt: TGTGCCATCAACGCAAGACCGGGACAGGGGGAAGAGACCCAGTACTTC; CDR3aa: CAINARPGQGEETQYF
abundance: NA; d_gene: TRBD2; len: 15; j_gene: TRBJ2-5; v_gene: TRBV6-6; CDR3nt: TGTGCCAGCAGAGCACTAGCGGCAAACCAAGAGACCCAGTACTTC; CDR3aa: CASRALAANQETQYF
abundance: NA; d_gene: TRBD1; len: 15; j_gene: TRBJ1-5; v_gene: TRBV28; CDR3nt: TGTGCCAGCAGCGACCCGGGACAGGGGGATCAGCCCCAGCATTTT; CDR3aa: CASSDPGQGDQPQHF
abundance: NA; d_gene: TRBD1; len: 16; j_gene: TRBJ2-2; v_gene: TRBV27; CDR3nt: TGTGCCAGCAGTCCTTGGACAGGTGCCAACACCGGGGAGCTGTTTTTT; CDR3aa: CASSPWTGANTGELFF
abundance: few; d_gene: NA; len: 13; j_gene: TRBJ1-2; v_gene: TRBV5-6; CDR3nt: TGTGCCAGCAGGAATGGTCGGGCCGGTGGCTACACCTTC; CDR3aa: CASRNGRAGGYTF
abundance: once; d_gene: NA; len: 14; j_gene: TRBJ2-2; v_gene: TRBV9; CDR3nt: TGTGCCAGCAGCGTGCCAGCGAACACCGGGGAGCTGTTTTTT; CDR3aa: CASSVPANTGELFF
abundance: NA; d_gene: TRBD1; len: 13; j_gene: TRBJ1-5; v_gene: TRBV30; CDR3nt: TGTGCCTGTGGAGGACAGGTGTTTTGGCCCCAGCATTTT; CDR3aa: CACGGQVFWPQHF
abundance: few; d_gene: NA; len: 15; j_gene: TRBJ2-7; v_gene: TRBV20-1; CDR3nt: TGCAGTGCTAGAGATGCGGTAGCAGGTTTCTACGAGCAGTACTTC; CDR3aa: CSARDAVAGFYEQYF
abundance: NA; d_gene: NA; len: 16; j_gene: TRBJ1-1; v_gene: TRBV5-1; CDR3nt: TGCGCCAGCAGCCCGCGAGGAGTGCAGCCGAACACTGAAGCTTTCTTT; CDR3aa: CASSPRGVQPNTEAFF
abundance: few; d_gene: NA; len: 13; j_gene: TRBJ1-2; v_gene: TRBV5-1; CDR3nt: TGCGCCAGCAGGGACGGGTCCAACTATGGCTACACCTTC; CDR3aa: CASRDGSNYGYTF
abundance: many; d_gene: NA; len: 13; j_gene: TRBJ1-1; v_gene: TRBV7-7; CDR3nt: TGTGCTAGCAGCTTAGAATTGGACACTGAAGCTTTCTTT; CDR3aa: CASSLELDTEAFF
abundance: NA; d_gene: NA; len: 16; j_gene: TRBJ2-3; v_gene: TRBV12-3/TRBV12-4; CDR3nt: TGTGCCAGCAGTTTGTCGTTCCGGGGAGGCACAGATACGCAGTATTTT; CDR3aa: CASSLSFRGGTDTQYF
abundance: NA; d_gene: TRBD1; len: 15; j_gene: TRBJ1-2; v_gene: TRBV9; CDR3nt: TGTGCCAGCAGCGTAGGGGGGACAGGGAACTATGGCTACACCTTC; CDR3aa: CASSVGGTGNYGYTF
abundance: NA; d_gene: TRBD2; len: 13; j_gene: TRBJ2-1; v_gene: TRBV20-1; CDR3nt: TGCAGTGCTGCTCTAGCGGGAGGTAATGAGCAGTTCTTC; CDR3aa: CSAALAGGNEQFF
abundance: NA; d_gene: TRBD2; len: 16; j_gene: TRBJ2-1; v_gene: TRBV20-1; CDR3nt: TGCAGTGCTAGTCCCTTTAGCGGGGGGGCGAGCAATGAGCAGTTCTTC; CDR3aa: CSASPFSGGASNEQFF
abundance: NA; d_gene: TRBD1; len: 15; j_gene: TRBJ2-2; v_gene: TRBV20-1; CDR3nt: TGCAGTGCTTCCCCGGGACAGTCCTCCTCCGGGGAGCTGTTTTTT; CDR3aa: CSASPGQSSSGELFF
abundance: NA; d_gene: NA; len: 16; j_gene: TRBJ2-2; v_gene: TRBV5-1; CDR3nt: TGCGCCAGCAGCTGGGGACCGACCTTGATGACCGGGGAGCTGTTTTTT; CDR3aa: CASSWGPTLMTGELFF
abundance: few; d_gene: NA; len: 14; j_gene: TRBJ2-3; v_gene: TRBV20-1; CDR3nt: TGCAGTGCTAGAGATCTCCTGAGCACAGATACGCAGTATTTT; CDR3aa: CSARDLLSTDTQYF
abundance: few; d_gene: NA; len: 14; j_gene: TRBJ1-3; v_gene: TRBV20-1; CDR3nt: TGCAGTGCTAGAGATCTGAACTCTGGAAACACCATATATTTT; CDR3aa: CSARDLNSGNTIYF
abundance: few; d_gene: TRBD1; len: 14; j_gene: TRBJ1-5; v_gene: TRBV2; CDR3nt: TGTGCCAGCAGTGAAAGTACAGGGGTCGAGCCCCAGCATTTT; CDR3aa: CASSESTGVEPQHF
abundance: NA; d_gene: TRBD1; len: 13; j_gene: TRBJ2-7; v_gene: TRBV29-1; CDR3nt: TGCAGCGTGAGACAGGGGGCCATCTACGAGCAGTACTTC; CDR3aa: CSVRQGAIYEQYF
abundance: many; d_gene: NA; len: 12; j_gene: TRBJ1-2; v_gene: TRBV20-1; CDR3nt: TGCAGTGCTGGCACCAATAACTATGGCTACACCTTC; CDR3aa: CSAGTNNYGYTF
abundance: few; d_gene: TRBD1; len: 16; j_gene: TRBJ1-1; v_gene: TRBV11-2; CDR3nt: TGTGCCAGCAGCTTAATACAGGGGGCGCGTAACACTGAAGCTTTCTTT; CDR3aa: CASSLIQGARNTEAFF
abundance: few; d_gene: NA; len: 16; j_gene: TRBJ1-1; v_gene: TRBV5-1; CDR3nt: TGCGCCAGCAGCTTGGGCCGGGACACCATGAACACTGAAGCTTTCTTT; CDR3aa: CASSLGRDTMNTEAFF
abundance: NA; d_gene: NA; len: 14; j_gene: TRBJ1-5; v_gene: TRBV20-1; CDR3nt: TGCAGTGCTAGCGGGGGGTATGAAGGTCAGCCCCAGCATTTT; CDR3aa: CSASGGYEGQPQHF
abundance: few; d_gene: TRBD1; len: 15; j_gene: TRBJ2-7; v_gene: TRBV10-3; CDR3nt: TGTGCCATCAGTGATCCGCCAGGGGGCGCCTACGAGCAGTACTTC; CDR3aa: CAISDPPGGAYEQYF
abundance: NA; d_gene: TRBD2; len: 15; j_gene: TRBJ2-5; v_gene: TRBV12-3/TRBV12-4; CDR3nt: TGTGCCAGCAAAAGGACTAGCGTATACCAAGAGACCCAGTACTTC; CDR3aa: CASKRTSVYQETQYF
abundance: NA; d_gene: NA; len: 16; j_gene: TRBJ2-7; v_gene: TRBV15; CDR3nt: TGTGCCACCAGCAGAGATTGGGCCGTGCACATCTACGAGCAGTACTTC; CDR3aa: CATSRDWAVHIYEQYF
abundance: once; d_gene: TRBD1; len: 17; j_gene: TRBJ2-2; v_gene: TRBV5-1; CDR3nt: TGCGCCAGCGGTCCGGGACAGAACCGAAGATATCGCGGGGAGCTGTTTTTT; CDR3aa: CASGPGQNRRYRGELFF
abundance: few; d_gene: TRBD1; len: 16; j_gene: TRBJ1-1; v_gene: TRBV19; CDR3nt: TGTGCCAGTAGTATATCCCCCGACAGGGGGAACACTGAAGCTTTCTTT; CDR3aa: CASSISPDRGNTEAFF
abundance: few; d_gene: TRBD1; len: 15; j_gene: TRBJ1-5; v_gene: TRBV5-5; CDR3nt: TGTGCCAACCACAGGGGGGGGACCTTCAATCAGCCCCAGCATTTT; CDR3aa: CANHRGGTFNQPQHF
abundance: many; d_gene: NA; len: 14; j_gene: TRBJ1-1; v_gene: TRBV5-1; CDR3nt: TGCGCCAGCAGCCCTAGGGAATCTAAAACTGAAGCTTTCTTT; CDR3aa: CASSPRESKTEAFF
abundance: NA; d_gene: TRBD1; len: 16; j_gene: TRBJ1-3; v_gene: TRBV11-2; CDR3nt: TGTGCCAGCAGCTTACCCACAGGGGCCTCTGGAAACACCATATATTTT; CDR3aa: CASSLPTGASGNTIYF
abundance: NA; d_gene: TRBD2; len: 18; j_gene: TRBJ2-2; v_gene: TRBV4-2; CDR3nt: TGTGCCAGCAGCCAAGTTTATAGCGGGGACCTGGACACCGGGGAGCTGTTTTTT; CDR3aa: CASSQVYSGDLDTGELFF
abundance: few; d_gene: NA; len: 14; j_gene: TRBJ1-3; v_gene: TRBV5-1; CDR3nt: TGCGCCAGCAGCTTGGGAGAGTCTGGAAACACCATATATTTT; CDR3aa: CASSLGESGNTIYF
abundance: NA; d_gene: TRBD1; len: 16; j_gene: TRBJ1-5; v_gene: TRBV3-1; CDR3nt: TGTGCCAGCAGTTCCTCCACAGGGGACGGCAATCAGCCCCAGCATTTT; CDR3aa: CASSSSTGDGNQPQHF
abundance: many; d_gene: NA; len: 14; j_gene: TRBJ1-1; v_gene: TRBV5-1; CDR3nt: TGCGCCAGCAGCTTGGCGCCCGGCGACACTGAAGCTTTCTTT; CDR3aa: CASSLAPGDTEAFF
abundance: NA; d_gene: TRBD1; len: 14; j_gene: TRBJ2-2; v_gene: TRBV2; CDR3nt: TGTGCCAGCAGTGAAAACAGGGGGAAAGGGGAGCTGTTTTTT; CDR3aa: CASSENRGKGELFF
abundance: NA; d_gene: NA; len: 14; j_gene: TRBJ2-3; v_gene: TRBV3-1; CDR3nt: TGTGCCAGCAGCCAGCCTAGGGTTGGGGATACGCAGTATTTT; CDR3aa: CASSQPRVGDTQYF
abundance: NA; d_gene: TRBD1; len: 14; j_gene: TRBJ1-6; v_gene: TRBV7-2; CDR3nt: TGTGCCAGCAGCATCGGACAGGCCGAGACACCCCTCCACTTT; CDR3aa: CASSIGQAETPLHF
abundance: few; d_gene: NA; len: 16; j_gene: TRBJ1-6; v_gene: TRBV27; CDR3nt: TGTGCCAGCAGTTTGGATATGGGTCACTCTAATTCACCCCTCCACTTT; CDR3aa: CASSLDMGHSNSPLHF
abundance: few; d_gene: TRBD1; len: 15; j_gene: TRBJ2-3; v_gene: TRBV15; CDR3nt: TGTGCCACCAGCAGAGTTTTGCAGGGGGAAGATACGCAGTATTTT; CDR3aa: CATSRVLQGEDTQYF
abundance: NA; d_gene: NA; len: 15; j_gene: TRBJ2-3; v_gene: TRBV20-1; CDR3nt: TGCAGTGCTAGACCTGGGGCGGAGATGCAAGATACGCAGTATTTT; CDR3aa: CSARPGAEMQDTQYF